One and the same sample provided the 16 T cell receptor beta chains below, sequenced in a study of blood T cell repertoires in COVID-19 (dated by TCRdb to the early 2020s). To prepare the library, the immunoSEQ multiplex PCR assay was applied. In TCRdb, the immuneACCESS table is reduced to in-frame sequences with V and J assigned. These tables do not hold every clone; where another copy was compared, an unresolved V gene accounts for under half, and the others remain unexplained. The sample data list 180,000 or so clones, and 89% of these were observed just once. About 6.7% of the sample rests with the top ten. The sequencing input was peripheral blood. The receptors come from a man between 35 and 55 years old with acute or convalescent COVID-19.

This chain connects TRBV6-5 to TRBJ2-7; 10 bases map to TRBD1. The trim removed 0 bases at V and 2 bases at J, leaving 4 bases unmatched. This CDR3 has 16 residues. Germline CDR1 reads MNHEY; CDR2 reads SVGAGI. This CDR3 is CASSYSGTGDAYEQYF. CDR3 nucleotide sequence: TGTGCCAGCAGTTACTCGGGGACAGGGGACGCCTACGAGCAGTACTTC.

The J gene is TRBJ2-7, the V gene TRBV25-1; a weak D match, TRBD2 (7 bases). In germline, CDR1 is MGHDK, CDR2 SYGVNS. The CDR3 sequence is 14 residues long. Between the trimmed V and J ends, which lost 7 bases and 0 bases, there was a span of 13 bases. CDR3: CASTPGGGSYEQYF. Here the CDR3 DNA reads TGTGCCAGCACCCCGGGGGGCGGCTCCTACGAGCAGTACTTC.

J is TRBJ1-5 and V is TRBV10-2; 10 bases match TRBD1. CDR1 and CDR2 (germline): WSHSY, SAAADI. CDR3 size: 14 residues. With 4 bases clipped from V and 6 bases from J, the junction kept 3 bases outside the gene matches. CDR3 amino acids: CASSGQGAVQPQHF. The CDR3 nucleotides are TGCGCCAGCAGTGGACAGGGGGCTGTTCAGCCCCAGCATTTT.

The chain joins TRBV27 to TRBJ2-5, with a tentative D call TRBD1 (6 bases). Between the trimmed V and J ends, which lost 6 bases and 1 base, there was a span of 18 bases. CDR3 length equals 16 residues. Germline lookup yields CDR1 MNHEY and CDR2 SMNVEV (reference sequence). In nucleotides, the CDR3 is TGTGCCAGCAGCTTGCGACCGGGACACCTCCAAGAGACCCAGTACTTC. Its protein product is CASSLRPGHLQETQYF.

The chain couples TRBV7-9 to TRBJ1-1, with a tentative D call TRBD1 (5 bases). The germline V gene encodes CDR1 SEHNR and CDR2 FQNEAQ (reference sequence). The V end lost 1 base, the J end lost 7 bases, and 7 bases lay between the germline ends. The CDR3 contains 12 residues. CDR3: CASSLGQGEAFF. In nucleotides, the CDR3 is TGTGCCAGCAGCTTAGGGCAGGGTGAAGCTTTCTTT.

The gene calls are TRBV6-5 and TRBJ1-4; D possibly corresponds to TRBD1 (5 bases). V gave up 8 bases and J gave up 4 bases, with 11 bases separating them. The CDR3 runs to 13 residues. Germline V gives CDR1 MNHEY, CDR2 SVGAGI. CDR3 region: CASGRGLNEKLFF. DNA for the CDR3: TGTGCCAGCGGGAGGGGACTTAATGAAAAACTGTTTTTT.

This clone has just a few counts. The CDR3 DNA sequence: TGTGCCAGCAGCTTAGATCACTCGCCTGGAAACACCATATATTTT. Its protein is CASSLDHSPGNTIYF. The rearrangement joins TRBV7-2 to TRBJ1-3; the D is unclear. CDR1 and CDR2 from the germline V gene are SGHTA and FQGNSA. The V end was cut by 1 base, the J end by 2 bases, with 9 bases between. The CDR3 is 15 amino acids.

The V and J genes are TRBV5-1 and TRBJ2-3; 13 bases map to TRBD2. Germline lookup yields CDR1 SGHRS and CDR2 YFSETQ. Trimming at V came to 1 base and at J to 2 bases, leaving 10 bases not matched to a gene. This CDR3 comprises 19 residues. The CDR3 protein is CASSLSRLAGGPNTDTQYF. The CDR3 bases are TGCGCCAGCAGCTTGAGTAGACTAGCGGGGGGTCCGAACACAGATACGCAGTATTTT.

This clone was counted only a few times. This sequence joins TRBV30 and TRBJ1-5; 7 bases agree with TRBD1. Germline V gene data show CDR1 as GTSNPN and CDR2 as SVGIG (reference sequence). The CDR3 contains 14 residues. V was clipped by 0 bases and J by 6 bases; unmatched bases: 5. CDR3 region: CAWSVGGAGQPQHF. The CDR3 DNA follows: TGTGCCTGGAGTGTAGGGGGCGCGGGTCAGCCCCAGCATTTT. Together with reference TRBV30 and TRBJ1-5, the CDR3 gives the full variable domain: SQTIHQWPATLVQPVGSPLSLECTVEGTSNPNLYWYRQAAGRGLQLLFYSVGIGQISSEVPQNLSASRPQDRQFILSSKKLLLSDSGFYLCAWSVGGAGQPQHFGDGTRLSIL.

The chain carries TRBV28 and TRBJ1-2, with 7 bases matching TRBD1. Germline assignment: CDR1 MDHEN and CDR2 SYDVKM. CDR3 length: 16 amino acids. The junction had 13 bases not matched to a gene; V was cut back by 2 bases and J by 7 bases. The chain's CDR3 is CASSLGQGVAGGGYTF. The CDR3 DNA reads TGTGCCAGCAGTTTAGGTCAGGGGGTCGCAGGAGGTGGCTACACCTTC.

The rearrangement uses TRBV5-1 and TRBJ2-1; weak D call: TRBD1 (5 bases). CDR1 and CDR2 from the germline V gene are SGHRS and YFSETQ. Trimming stripped 0 bases from V and 1 base from J, with 5 bases between. This CDR3 spans 14 amino acids. The CDR3 loop reads CASSLGQSYNEQFF. The CDR3 region has the DNA TGCGCCAGCAGCTTGGGACAGTCCTACAATGAGCAGTTCTTC.

This clone came up a few times. The V gene is TRBV30, the J gene TRBJ1-5; weak D call: TRBD1 (5 bases). CDR3 length: 13 amino acids. CDR1 GTSNPN and CDR2 SVGIG come from the germline V gene (reference sequence). Trimming removed 4 bases from V and 5 bases from J, with 12 bases in between. Here the CDR3 DNA reads TGTGCCTGGAACGGGGGGGTGGATCAGCCCCAGCATTTT. It translates to CAWNGGVDQPQHF.

The gene calls are TRBV29-1 and TRBJ2-7; tentative D call: TRBD1 (6 bases). Trimming took 7 bases from V and 0 from J, leaving 13 bases between them. From germline, CDR1 is SQVTM and CDR2 ANQGSEA. The CDR3 length is 13 residues. The chain's CDR3 is CSGIWDTSYEQYF. The DNA for the CDR3 is TGCAGCGGAATATGGGACACCTCCTACGAGCAGTACTTC.

The rearrangement links TRBV5-5 to TRBJ2-1; a possible D gene is TRBD1 (5 bases). The CDR3 has 16 residues. The germline V and J ends were trimmed by 1 base and 10 bases, with 21 bases remaining between them. Per germline, CDR1 SGHKS and CDR2 YYEKEE (reference sequence). CDR3 sequence (DNA): TGTGCCAGCAGCTTGTCCGCGTCCCGTGGGGCCGACGAGCAGTTCTTC. Its translation: CASSLSASRGADEQFF.

The V gene is TRBV19, the J gene TRBJ2-5; possible D gene TRBD2, 5 bases. Germline V CDR1 and CDR2: LNHDA, SQIVND (reference sequence). This CDR3 is built from 14 residues. Trimming pared 4 bases from V and 5 bases from J, leaving 14 bases between. The CDR3 nucleotides read TGTGCCAGTAGTAAGCGGAGTCGAGGGGAGACCCAGTACTTC. It encodes CASSKRSRGETQYF.

This chain uses TRBV5-1 with TRBJ1-4; no definite D call. This CDR3 has 15 residues. V was shortened by 3 bases and J by 5 bases, with 14 bases between the two germline ends. Germline values: CDR1 SGHRS, CDR2 YFSETQ. The DNA for the CDR3 is TGCGCCAGCAGCTCGGGGATTCCTTCGAATGAAAAACTGTTTTTT. Protein: CASSSGIPSNEKLFF.